The present T cell receptor (beta chain) was sequenced within a study of T-cell reconstitution after alpha-beta-depleted transplantation in children. There are many counts of this clonotype. From germline, CDR1 is MDHEN and CDR2 SYDVKM. V shed 5 bases, J shed 9 bases, and the junction held 5 bases outside the gene matches. The CDR3 spans 15 residues. TCRbeta library preparation incorporated unique molecular identifiers. TCRdb re-derived calls from the PCR reads in MiXCR, one entry per CDR3 protein. The data hold 150,000 to 250,000 distinct CDR3 sequences, with about 15% observed a single time. The TCR was taken from a human donor who donated a stem cell graft to a child with acute lymphoblastic leukemia. Sequences were derived from PBMCs from the stem cell graft donor, sampled from the stem cell graft. The gene calls are TRBV28 and TRBJ2-2, with 14 nucleotides matching TRBD2. The CDR3 bases are TGTGCCAGCAGTACGGGGACTAGCGGGGGCAGGGAGCTGTTTTTT. Protein product: CASSTGTSGGRELFF.